The T cell receptor beta chain under discussion was sequenced for a study of cytomegalovirus exposure and HLA in healthy donors. The germline CDR1 and CDR2 sequences are LGHNT and FRNRAP. V was clipped by 1 base and J by 5 bases; unmatched bases: 10. There are 17 residues in the CDR3. In the PCR, 60 Vbeta and 13 Jbeta primers were used. The repertoire was sequenced with immunoSEQ multiplex PCR; TCRdb's copy has only in-frame clones and lacks some. This table holds more than 80,000 clones, over 70% found once. The clonotype comes from a boy younger than 18 in good health and CMV-seronegative. Material for sequencing was PBMCs. The chain carries TRBV12-5 and TRBJ2-5; 10 bases align to TRBD1. The CDR3 DNA reads as TGTGCTAGTGGTTTGGCCTACGGGACAGGGGTCCTGGAGACCCAGTACTTC. It translates to CASGLAYGTGVLETQYF.